Reported below is one T cell receptor beta chain. Its matching antigen is unknown. This sample was taken from a study of a mutant IDH1 vaccine in newly diagnosed glioma. This CDR3 is 15 amino acids long. The germline V gene encodes CDR1 MNHEY and CDR2 SMNVEV (reference sequence). V gave up 2 bases and J gave up 0 bases, with 10 bases separating them. Time point denoted: week 23, last vaccination. Every vaccine dose comprised 300 ug of mutant IDH1 20-mer peptide plus topical imiquimod. Sequencing was performed with immunoSEQ multiplex PCR; in TCRdb, only in-frame clones are kept and a portion is missing. Of roughly 70,000 clones in the sample, 84% were seen once.

The clonotype originates from a man between 18 and 29 years old with glioma. This specimen consisted of PBMCs, obtained from a glioma patient whose treatment included an IDH1 peptide vaccine. The chain combines TRBV27 with TRBJ1-1; D uncertain. Here the CDR3 DNA reads TGTGCCAGCAGTTTAGGTACAGCCCTGAACACTGAAGCTTTCTTT. It translates to CASSLGTALNTEAFF.